This T cell receptor beta chain came from a study of regulatory T cells in long-lasting Graves disease. Time point described: persistent/refractory GD, antithyroid drugs over 5 years with positive TRAb. Extracted PBMC RNA gave rise to the TCR library. HTBI primers from iRepertoire and Arm-PCR of CDR3 regions yielded the TCR beta libraries. TCRdb analysed the multiplex PCR reads with MiXCR anew, one entry per CDR3 protein. The table includes about 470,000 distinct CDR3 sequences, around a fifth detected once. Only a few counts were recorded for this clonotype. The CDR3 covers 16 residues. V was pared by 4 bases and J by 7 bases, with 17 bases between. Per the germline V gene, CDR1 is MGHRA and CDR2 is YSYEKL.

The chain uses TRBV4-1 and TRBJ1-6; D call uncertain. This clonotype was obtained from a female donor with Graves disease. The specimen was peripheral blood mononuclear cells (PBMCs), collected when the disease was refractory, from a patient treated with antithyroid drugs. CDR3 in amino acids: CASSLPSQGGNSPLHF. As DNA, the CDR3 is TGCGCCAGCAGCCTACCCAGCCAAGGAGGCAATTCACCCCTCCACTTT.